Listed below are T cell receptor beta chains from one sample, sequenced in a study of shared clonotypes between healthy human individuals. Only in-frame clones appear in the TCRdb table, and some are missing; sequencing was by immunoSEQ multiplex PCR. The sample has about 820,000 clones; around 93% are singletons. Sample: naive CD8+ T cells sorted from blood. The receptors shown here come from a man aged 25 to 45 in good health. Both conserved end residues are part of each CDR3. Fields, in order: J gene, V gene, clone size, D gene, CDR3 DNA, CDR3 protein. The D gene is left open where the match is weak. Clone size is not always given. Where it is, it says once, few, many or a class for expanded clones.

J: TRBJ2-3
V: TRBV9
size: NA
D: NA
DNA: TGTGCCAGCAGCGTAGCATCCGGGAGCACAGATACGCAGTATTTT
CDR3: CASSVASGSTDTQYF

J: TRBJ1-1
V: TRBV6-6
size: NA
D: TRBD1
DNA: TGTGCCAGCAGTTACAGGACAGGGAACACTGAAGCTTTCTTT
CDR3: CASSYRTGNTEAFF

J: TRBJ1-5
V: TRBV6-1
size: NA
D: NA
DNA: TGTGCCAGCAGTGAATTGAGGGGTTATAGCAATCAGCCCCAGCATTTT
CDR3: CASSELRGYSNQPQHF

J: TRBJ2-7
V: TRBV19
size: NA
D: TRBD2
DNA: TGTGCCAGTAGTCCAAGCGGGAGCTCCTACGAGCAGTACTTC
CDR3: CASSPSGSSYEQYF

J: TRBJ2-7
V: TRBV9
size: NA
D: NA
DNA: TGTGCCAGCAGCGGGGTGGCTTCTAGCTCCTACGAGCAGTACTTC
CDR3: CASSGVASSSYEQYF

J: TRBJ2-3
V: TRBV7-3
size: NA
D: TRBD2
DNA: TGTGCCAGCAGCTTGACTAGCGGGATTTTGGATACGCAGTATTTT
CDR3: CASSLTSGILDTQYF

J: TRBJ2-7
V: TRBV14
size: NA
D: NA
DNA: TGTGCCAGCAGCCAAGGGGCTACCTACGAGCAGTACTTC
CDR3: CASSQGATYEQYF

J: TRBJ1-2
V: TRBV4-2
size: NA
D: NA
DNA: TGTGCCAGCAGCCACGAACCCTACGAGGATTACTATGGCTACACCTTC
CDR3: CASSHEPYEDYYGYTF

J: TRBJ2-7
V: TRBV11-2
size: NA
D: TRBD2
DNA: TGTGCCAGCAGCTTATCCTTTAGTCGGGGGGACTACGAGCAGTACTTC
CDR3: CASSLSFSRGDYEQYF

J: TRBJ2-2
V: TRBV15
size: few
D: NA
DNA: TGTGCCACCAGCCAAGTTGGGGAGCTGTTTTTT
CDR3: CATSQVGELFF

J: TRBJ2-5
V: TRBV27
size: NA
D: TRBD2
DNA: TGTGCCAGTTTGACTAGCCAAGGGACCCAGTACTTC
CDR3: CASLTSQGTQYF

J: TRBJ2-7
V: TRBV18
size: once
D: TRBD1
DNA: TGTGCCAGCTCGCAGCCCGGGACAGGGTCCCACGAGCAGTACTTC
CDR3: CASSQPGTGSHEQYF

J: TRBJ2-7
V: TRBV27
size: NA
D: NA
DNA: TGTGCCAGCAGGATAGCGAGAGGCTACGAGCAGTACTTC
CDR3: CASRIARGYEQYF

J: TRBJ2-1
V: TRBV29-1
size: NA
D: TRBD2
DNA: TGCAGCGCCCCCGGGAGGCGCCACTCCTACAATGAGCAGTTCTTC
CDR3: CSAPGRRHSYNEQFF

J: TRBJ2-7
V: TRBV7-9
size: NA
D: TRBD1
DNA: TGTGCCAGCAGCTCTCTAGTGACAGGGGGCGGCGAGCAGTACTTC
CDR3: CASSSLVTGGGEQYF

J: TRBJ2-1
V: TRBV27
size: once
D: NA
DNA: TGTGCCAGCAGTTCCGGGATTATTTGGAATGAGCAGTTCTTC
CDR3: CASSSGIIWNEQFF

J: TRBJ1-2
V: TRBV5-1
size: NA
D: NA
DNA: TGCGCCAGCAGCCCCATTGACCCCCTTCTGAACTATGGCTACACCTTC
CDR3: CASSPIDPLLNYGYTF

J: TRBJ2-7
V: TRBV2
size: NA
D: TRBD1
DNA: TGTGCCAGCGAGGGACAGGGGTTTGGCGAGCAGTACTTC
CDR3: CASEGQGFGEQYF

J: TRBJ1-5
V: TRBV9
size: NA
D: NA
DNA: TGTGCCAGCAGCACCGACTGGGGGGATCAGCCCCAGCATTTT
CDR3: CASSTDWGDQPQHF

J: TRBJ1-2
V: TRBV7-2
size: NA
D: NA
DNA: TGTGCCAGCAGCTTAGATCGGGTGAGCGGCTACACCTTC
CDR3: CASSLDRVSGYTF

J: TRBJ1-2
V: TRBV5-6
size: NA
D: NA
DNA: TGTGCCAGCAGCTTGGCACAGGGAACGGATGGCTACACCTTC
CDR3: CASSLAQGTDGYTF

J: TRBJ2-7
V: TRBV6-5
size: once
D: NA
DNA: TGTGCCGTCAGCACCCCTAGCGCAATTGAGCAGTACTTC
CDR3: CAVSTPSAIEQYF

J: TRBJ2-1
V: TRBV19
size: NA
D: TRBD2
DNA: TGTGCCAGTAGTAGGGGACTAGCGGGAGGGCCCGATGAGCAGTTCTTC
CDR3: CASSRGLAGGPDEQFF

J: TRBJ2-7
V: TRBV7-9
size: NA
D: TRBD2
DNA: TGTGCCAGCAGCTCCGCCGGGACTAGCCTAGGCGACGAGCAGTACTTC
CDR3: CASSSAGTSLGDEQYF

J: TRBJ2-7
V: TRBV27
size: once
D: NA
DNA: TGTGCCAGCACGGATCCCGACAGGCCCTACGAGCAGTACTTC
CDR3: CASTDPDRPYEQYF

J: TRBJ1-1
V: TRBV15
size: NA
D: NA
DNA: TGTGCCACCAGCAGAGAGAGAGGGACTGAAGCTTTCTTT
CDR3: CATSRERGTEAFF

J: TRBJ2-3
V: TRBV11-3
size: NA
D: NA
DNA: TGTGCCAGCAGCAAACGGGGGACAGATACGCAGTATTTT
CDR3: CASSKRGTDTQYF

J: TRBJ1-1
V: TRBV13
size: NA
D: NA
DNA: TGTGCCAGCAGCCTACAGTCGGGCACTGAAGCTTTCTTT
CDR3: CASSLQSGTEAFF

J: TRBJ2-6
V: TRBV6-4
size: NA
D: TRBD2
DNA: TGTGCCAGCAAGCTTGGGGGGGGTTCCAACGTCCTGACTTTC
CDR3: CASKLGGGSNVLTF

J: TRBJ2-7
V: TRBV19
size: NA
D: NA
DNA: TGTGCCAGTAGCGAGGGACCCTACGAGCAGTACTTC
CDR3: CASSEGPYEQYF

J: TRBJ2-1
V: TRBV7-8
size: NA
D: TRBD2
DNA: TGTGCCAGCAGCTACCTCCCGGGAGGGGAGCAGTTCTTC
CDR3: CASSYLPGGEQFF

J: TRBJ2-3
V: TRBV4-1
size: NA
D: NA
DNA: TGCGCCAGCAGCCAAGTTGTCAGATTCACAGATACGCAGTATTTT
CDR3: CASSQVVRFTDTQYF

J: TRBJ1-5
V: TRBV30
size: NA
D: TRBD1
DNA: TGTGCCTGCGGACAGGGTAATCAGCCCCAGCATTTT
CDR3: CACGQGNQPQHF

J: TRBJ2-1
V: TRBV10-3
size: NA
D: NA
DNA: TGTGCCATCAACCAGGGCTCCTACAATGAGCAGTTCTTC
CDR3: CAINQGSYNEQFF

J: TRBJ1-1
V: TRBV11-2
size: NA
D: NA
DNA: TGTGCCAGCAGCTCTTTGAACGGGACTTCCCTCGGGGCTTTCTTT
CDR3: CASSSLNGTSLGAFF

J: TRBJ2-7
V: TRBV10-2
size: NA
D: NA
DNA: TGCGCCAGCAGTGACAGGTCCTACGAGCAGTACTTC
CDR3: CASSDRSYEQYF

J: TRBJ1-5
V: TRBV2
size: few
D: NA
DNA: TGTGCCAGCAGTGAAGCGGGCAGCAATCAGCCCCAGCATTTT
CDR3: CASSEAGSNQPQHF

J: TRBJ2-7
V: TRBV29-1
size: NA
D: TRBD2
DNA: TGCAGCGTTGCAACCGGGACTAGCGGCGACGAGCAGTACTTC
CDR3: CSVATGTSGDEQYF

J: TRBJ2-1
V: TRBV7-9
size: NA
D: NA
DNA: TGTGCCAGCAGCTCGGGACTCTACAATGAGCAGTTCTTC
CDR3: CASSSGLYNEQFF

J: TRBJ1-2
V: TRBV28
size: NA
D: NA
DNA: TGTGCCAGCAGTTTAGGCGCGGACCCCTATGGCTACACCTTC
CDR3: CASSLGADPYGYTF

J: TRBJ2-4
V: TRBV28
size: NA
D: NA
DNA: TGTGCCAGCAGTTTAGGGAAAATAATAGCCAAAAACATTCAGTACTTC
CDR3: CASSLGKIIAKNIQYF

J: TRBJ1-1
V: TRBV7-6
size: NA
D: NA
DNA: TGTGCCAGCAGCTTCGGGCCCCTGGACTACACTGAAGCTTTCTTT
CDR3: CASSFGPLDYTEAFF

J: TRBJ2-2
V: TRBV19
size: NA
D: NA
DNA: TGTGCCAGTAGTCCCCCGCCCTTAGATTTCAACACCGGGGAGCTGTTTTTT
CDR3: CASSPPPLDFNTGELFF

J: TRBJ2-5
V: TRBV29-1
size: NA
D: NA
DNA: TGCAGCGTTGAATGGCGGTTAGAGACCCAGTACTTC
CDR3: CSVEWRLETQYF

J: TRBJ1-1
V: TRBV29-1
size: NA
D: NA
DNA: TGCAGCGTACAAATACGCACTGAAGCTTTCTTT
CDR3: CSVQIRTEAFF

J: TRBJ1-2
V: TRBV19
size: NA
D: TRBD1
DNA: TGTGCCAGTAGTTCCCCGACAGGGAGCTACACCTTC
CDR3: CASSSPTGSYTF

J: TRBJ2-1
V: TRBV4-1
size: NA
D: TRBD2
DNA: TGCGCCAGCAGCCCACCCAGGGCTAGCGGGGAATACAATGAGCAGTTCTTC
CDR3: CASSPPRASGEYNEQFF

J: TRBJ2-1
V: TRBV7-2
size: NA
D: TRBD2
DNA: TGTGCCAGCAGCTTAGGCGGGAGACTAGCGGGAGAAGGGGAGCAGTTCTTC
CDR3: CASSLGGRLAGEGEQFF

J: TRBJ2-2
V: TRBV13
size: NA
D: TRBD2
DNA: TGTGCCAGCAGCTTAGATACTAGCGGCGGGGAGCTGTTTTTT
CDR3: CASSLDTSGGELFF

J: TRBJ2-7
V: TRBV5-6
size: NA
D: NA
DNA: TGTGCCAGCAGCTATGGGACACAAACCTACGAGCAGTACTTC
CDR3: CASSYGTQTYEQYF

J: TRBJ2-3
V: TRBV18
size: NA
D: NA
DNA: TGTGCCAGCTCAGCCACAGGGAACACAGATACGCAGTATTTT
CDR3: CASSATGNTDTQYF

J: TRBJ2-1
V: TRBV7-9
size: NA
D: TRBD2
DNA: TGTGCCAGCAGCCTGTATAGCGGGAGAAACAATGAGCAGTTCTTC
CDR3: CASSLYSGRNNEQFF

J: TRBJ2-1
V: TRBV6-7
size: NA
D: TRBD1
DNA: TGTGCCAGCAGTTACTCTTTACAGGGGTATTGCAATGAGCAGTTCTTC
CDR3: CASSYSLQGYCNEQFF

J: TRBJ2-7
V: TRBV5-1
size: NA
D: NA
DNA: TGCGCCAGCAGCTTGGACTACTTCTACGAGCAGTACTTC
CDR3: CASSLDYFYEQYF

J: TRBJ2-1
V: TRBV7-9
size: NA
D: TRBD1
DNA: TGTGCCAGCAGAACAGGGGGCGACTACAATGAGCAGTTCTTC
CDR3: CASRTGGDYNEQFF

J: TRBJ2-7
V: TRBV27
size: NA
D: NA
DNA: TGTGCCAGCAGTTTATCGTACGGACGTGGGGGAGCTCGGGACGAGCAGTACTTC
CDR3: CASSLSYGRGGARDEQYF

J: TRBJ2-3
V: TRBV11-3
size: NA
D: TRBD1
DNA: TGTGCCAGCAGCTTAGGTGATCGGACAGGGGTATCCGCAGATACGCAGTATTTT
CDR3: CASSLGDRTGVSADTQYF

J: TRBJ2-3
V: TRBV11-2
size: NA
D: TRBD2
DNA: TGTGCCAGCAGCTTAGTTACTAGCGGGAGAGGTACAGATACGCAGTATTTT
CDR3: CASSLVTSGRGTDTQYF

J: TRBJ1-2
V: TRBV30
size: NA
D: TRBD1
DNA: TGTGCCTGGAGTGTACTCGAGACAGGGGTGGACTATGGCTACACCTTC
CDR3: CAWSVLETGVDYGYTF

J: TRBJ2-1
V: TRBV7-9
size: NA
D: NA
DNA: TGTGCCAGCAGCCTCCGAGTCGATGAGCAGTTCTTC
CDR3: CASSLRVDEQFF